Here is one T cell receptor (beta chain) with its context. The sample holds a few counts of this clone. Its antigen specificity is not known. The record has no base qualities; no much larger clone is one base away. The germline V gene yields LGHNA for CDR1 and YSLEER for CDR2. V is cut back by 2 bases and J by 4 bases, with 9 bases in the junction unmatched. The CDR3 covers 17 residues, taking in both the cysteine and the phenylalanine. Kept here is only the CDR3 DNA, which spans 51 bases and is read in frame from base 1. TCRbeta CDR3 regions were amplified from genomic DNA by means of the immunoSEQ Assay, a bias-controlled multiplex PCR. The source study handled its data this way. The number of nucleated cells in each sample was estimated by amplification of reference gene primers within the assay. Sequence reads were collapsed and filtered to measure the absolute abundance of every unique TCRbeta CDR3 rearrangement. Productive Simpson clonality was computed per sample as the square root of Simpson's diversity index over productive rearrangements. The immuneACCESS repertoire file appears here via TCRdb, limited to in-frame rearrangements. These files lack a portion of the clones; in checked studies, under half of the deficit traces to unresolved V genes, and the cause of the others is not known. That table is the source of V, J and clone size, and D and trimming were worked out from the DNA. This sample holds roughly 120,000 clones; 75% to 90% were observed only once. Approximately 8.1% of the sample is held by the ten biggest clonotypes.

The data stem from a study of blood T cell repertoires in COVID-19 (dated by TCRdb to 2018 to 2020). About the full investigation: Samples from collaborators originated in the United States, Italy and Spain and spanned both the acute and convalescent phases of COVID-19. The prospective study material was composed of cDNA or gDNA derived from T cells, B-cell-depleted T cells, or PBMCs. Deeply sampled blood TCRbeta repertoires from subjects exposed to, actively infected with, or recovered from COVID-19 were included in the dataset. The repertoires were made available in a free public database intended to serve as a resource for research on the immune response to SARS-CoV-2. The samples were drawn from the first 160 participants of the ongoing ImmuneRACE study and from more than 1,000 subjects provided by 6 global collaborators. Sample metadata almost always included a de-identified subject ID, COVID-19 status, age in years and sex. Where available, HLA class I and class II types were taken from metadata supplied by the sample provider and were not determined by assay-based typing.

General conclusions and limits of the study: The amount of clinical and demographic metadata varied by source and participant and was provided uncurated.

Whole blood was collected in K2EDTA tubes by collaborating institutions according to the institutions' own protocols. For TCRbeta analysis, collaborators shipped samples as frozen whole blood, isolated PBMCs, or DNA extracted from either of those sample types. Sequencing was performed on peripheral blood. The chain is made from TRBV4-3 and TRBJ2-1; 9 middle bases align to TRBD2. This sequence originates from a woman between 40 and 50 years old with acute or convalescent COVID-19. For the CDR3, the sequence is CASSQSVVAGVYNEQFF. The bases are TGCGCCAGCAGCCAATCGGTCGTAGCGGGGGTATACAATGAGCAGTTCTTC.